The 7 T cell receptor beta chains listed next were all sequenced from one sample in a study of CD8 T cells in Susac syndrome. Random hexamers primed reverse transcription of roughly 0.5 to 1 ug RNA. TCRdb itself ran the immunoSEQ multiplex PCR reads through MiXCR, one entry per CDR3 protein. The sample shows tens of thousands of distinct CDR3 sequences, 90% to 95% of them seen only once. The source material was CD8+ T cells from PBMCs. The source is a human donor with multiple sclerosis.

The chain uses TRBV4-1 and TRBJ2-1; D is ambiguous. The CDR3 is 15 amino acids. Per germline, CDR1 MGHRA and CDR2 YSYEKL. Trimming pared 4 bases from V and 4 bases from J, leaving 14 bases between. In DNA, the CDR3 is TGCGCCAGCAGCCCCAAGGGATTAGGGTACAATGAGCAGTTCTTC. It translates to CASSPKGLGYNEQFF.

The chain couples TRBV28 to TRBJ1-2, with D unresolved. From germline, CDR1 is MDHEN and CDR2 SYDVKM. The CDR3 length is 13 residues. The V end lost 5 bases, the J end lost 3 bases, and 10 bases lay between the germline ends. DNA of the CDR3: TGTGCCAGCAGTGAGGATGCCTACTATGGCTACACCTTC. Translation gives CASSEDAYYGYTF.

The chain combines TRBV20-1 with TRBJ2-1, with D unclear. The CDR3 contains 15 residues. Trimming took off 1 base at V and 2 bases at J, with 12 bases between the two ends. Germline assignment: CDR1 DFQATT and CDR2 SNEGSKA (reference sequence). The CDR3 region is CSARARSSAYNEQFF. In nucleotides, the CDR3 is TGCAGTGCTAGAGCGCGCTCCTCAGCCTACAATGAGCAGTTCTTC.

In this sample, this clonotype turned up a few times. The V call is TRBV18, the J call TRBJ2-2; D unresolved. CDR3 size: 15 residues. Germline CDR1 and CDR2: KGHSH and LQKENI. The V gene lost 3 bases and the J gene lost 0 bases, with 8 bases spanning the gap. CDR3 sequence (DNA): TGTGCCAGCTCACCGGGCCCAACGAACACCGGGGAGCTGTTTTTT. Its protein product is CASSPGPTNTGELFF.

This clonotype was seen a few times. The chain uses TRBV27 and TRBJ2-2; TRBD1 agrees at 9 bases. Per the germline V gene, CDR1 is MNHEY and CDR2 is SMNVEV (reference sequence). The CDR3 extends over 16 amino acids. V lost 6 bases, J lost 4 bases, and 9 bases stayed unmatched. The CDR3, as DNA: TGTGCCAGCAGCTCCCGGGACAGGGTTCTCACCGGGGAGCTGTTTTTT. Translated, it gives CASSSRDRVLTGELFF.

The V gene is TRBV12-3 or TRBV12-4, the J gene TRBJ1-1; tentative D call: TRBD1 (5 bases). The CDR3 runs to 13 residues. V lost 3 bases to trimming and J lost 5 bases, with 10 bases between them. CDR3 DNA: TGTGCCAGCAGTTTGGGGGGAATGACTGAAGCTTTCTTT. It is translated as CASSLGGMTEAFF.

The V and J genes are TRBV5-4 and TRBJ1-1; D is unresolved. V lost 0 bases to trimming and J lost 3 bases, with 9 bases between them. Per the germline V gene, CDR1 is SGHNT and CDR2 is YYREEE (reference sequence). The CDR3 length is 14 residues. CDR3 sequence: CASSLGMPYTEAFF. CDR3 nucleotide sequence: TGTGCCAGCAGCTTGGGGATGCCCTACACTGAAGCTTTCTTT.